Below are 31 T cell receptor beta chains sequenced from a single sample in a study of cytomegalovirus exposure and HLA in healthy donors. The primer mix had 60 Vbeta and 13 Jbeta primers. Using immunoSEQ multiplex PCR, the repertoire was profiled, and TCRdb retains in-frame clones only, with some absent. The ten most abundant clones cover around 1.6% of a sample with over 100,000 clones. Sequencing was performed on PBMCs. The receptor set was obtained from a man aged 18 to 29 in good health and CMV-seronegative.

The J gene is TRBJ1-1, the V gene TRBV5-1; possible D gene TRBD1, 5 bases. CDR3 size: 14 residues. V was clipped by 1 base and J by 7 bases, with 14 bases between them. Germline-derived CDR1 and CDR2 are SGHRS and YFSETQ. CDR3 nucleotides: TGCGCCAGCAGCTTGCTAGGAGGGGACGGTGAAGCTTTCTTT. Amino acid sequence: CASSLLGGDGEAFF. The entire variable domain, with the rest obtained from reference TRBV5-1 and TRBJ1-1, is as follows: KAGVTQTPRYLIKTRGQQVTLSCSPISGHRSVSWYQQTPGQGLQFLFEYFSETQRNKGNFPGRFSGRQFSNSRSEMNVSTLELGDSALYLCASSLLGGDGEAFFGQGTRLTVV.

The CDR3 nucleotides are TGTGCCAGCAGTGGATCAACAGGGGAACGTAGCAATCAGCCCCAGCATTTT. Protein: CASSGSTGERSNQPQHF. The J gene is TRBJ1-5, the V gene TRBV25-1; 7 nucleotides align to TRBD1. This CDR3 has 17 residues. Trimming removed 4 bases from V and 0 bases from J; junction bases left unmatched: 9. Germline loops: CDR1 MGHDK, CDR2 SYGVNS.

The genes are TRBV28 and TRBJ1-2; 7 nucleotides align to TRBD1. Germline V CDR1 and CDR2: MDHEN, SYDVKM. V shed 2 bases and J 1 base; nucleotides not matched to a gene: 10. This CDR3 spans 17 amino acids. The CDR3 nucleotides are TGTGCCAGCAGTTTAGGGGAAAGACAGGGTGATAACTATGGCTACACCTTC. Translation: CASSLGERQGDNYGYTF.

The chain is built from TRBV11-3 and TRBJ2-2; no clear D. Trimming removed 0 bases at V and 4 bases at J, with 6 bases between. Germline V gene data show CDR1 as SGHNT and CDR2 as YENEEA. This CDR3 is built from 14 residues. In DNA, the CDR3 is TGTGCCAGCAGCTTAGATCCAATCACCGGGGAGCTGTTTTTT. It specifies CASSLDPITGELFF.

CDR3 region: CASRFGEDTEAFF. DNA of the CDR3: TGCGCCAGCAGATTTGGAGAAGATACTGAAGCTTTCTTT. V usage is TRBV5-1 and J usage is TRBJ1-1, with D uncertain. V was cut by 5 bases and J by 5 bases, with 13 bases left in between. The CDR3 totals 13 residues. Looked up from germline, CDR1 is SGHRS and CDR2 is YFSETQ. Complete variable domain (other parts from reference TRBV5-1 and TRBJ1-1): KAGVTQTPRYLIKTRGQQVTLSCSPISGHRSVSWYQQTPGQGLQFLFEYFSETQRNKGNFPGRFSGRQFSNSRSEMNVSTLELGDSALYLCASRFGEDTEAFFGQGTRLTVV.

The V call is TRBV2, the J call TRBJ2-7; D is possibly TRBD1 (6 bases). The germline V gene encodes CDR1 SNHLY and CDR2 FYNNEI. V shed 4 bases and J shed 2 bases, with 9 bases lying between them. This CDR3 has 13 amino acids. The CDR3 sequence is CASSGTETYEQYF. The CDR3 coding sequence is TGTGCCAGCAGTGGGACAGAAACCTACGAGCAGTACTTC.

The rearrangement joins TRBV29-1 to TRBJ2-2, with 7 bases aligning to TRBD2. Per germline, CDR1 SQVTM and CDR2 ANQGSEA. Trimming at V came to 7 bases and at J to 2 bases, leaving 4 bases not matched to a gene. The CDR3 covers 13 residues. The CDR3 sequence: CSGGGGNTGELFF. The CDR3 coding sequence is TGCAGCGGGGGCGGGGGAAACACCGGGGAGCTGTTTTTT.

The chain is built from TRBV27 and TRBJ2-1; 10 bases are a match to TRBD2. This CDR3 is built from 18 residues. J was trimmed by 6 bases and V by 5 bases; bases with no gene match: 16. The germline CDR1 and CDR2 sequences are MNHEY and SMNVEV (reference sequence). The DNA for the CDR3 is TGTGCCAGCAGTCTCCGGACTAGCGGCATCTTGGGGTTCAATGAGCAGTTCTTC. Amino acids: CASSLRTSGILGFNEQFF.

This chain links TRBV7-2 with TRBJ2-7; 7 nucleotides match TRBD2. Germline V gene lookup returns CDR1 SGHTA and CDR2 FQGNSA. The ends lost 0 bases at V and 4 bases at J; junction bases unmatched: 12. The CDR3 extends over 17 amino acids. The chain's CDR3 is CASSLARRSGIHYEQYF. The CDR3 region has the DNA TGTGCCAGCAGCTTAGCGCGTCGGAGCGGGATTCATTACGAGCAGTACTTC.

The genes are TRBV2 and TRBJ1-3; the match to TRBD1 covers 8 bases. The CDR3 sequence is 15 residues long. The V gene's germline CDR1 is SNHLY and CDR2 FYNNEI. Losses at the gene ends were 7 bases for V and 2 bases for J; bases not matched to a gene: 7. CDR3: CASKPTGGTGNTIYF. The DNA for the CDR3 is TGTGCCAGCAAGCCCACAGGGGGTACTGGAAACACCATATATTTT.

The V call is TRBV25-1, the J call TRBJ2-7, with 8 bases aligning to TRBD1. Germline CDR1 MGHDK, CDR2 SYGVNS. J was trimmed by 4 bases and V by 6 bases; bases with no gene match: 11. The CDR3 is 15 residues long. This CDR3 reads CASSATTGGRYEQYF. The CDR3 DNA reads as TGTGCCAGCAGCGCTACTACAGGGGGTCGGTACGAGCAGTACTTC.

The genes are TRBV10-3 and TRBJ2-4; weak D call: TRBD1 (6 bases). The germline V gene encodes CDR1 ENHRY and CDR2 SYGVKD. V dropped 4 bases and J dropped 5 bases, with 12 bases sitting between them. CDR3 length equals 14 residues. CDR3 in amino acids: CAISGGGAENIQYF. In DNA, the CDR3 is TGTGCCATCAGTGGAGGGGGAGCGGAAAACATTCAGTACTTC.

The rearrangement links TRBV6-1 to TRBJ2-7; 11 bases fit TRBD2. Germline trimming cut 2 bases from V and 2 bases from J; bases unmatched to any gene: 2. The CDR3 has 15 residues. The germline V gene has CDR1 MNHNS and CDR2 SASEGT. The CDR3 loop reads CASSEILAGAYEQYF. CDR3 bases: TGTGCCAGCAGTGAAATACTAGCGGGGGCCTACGAGCAGTACTTC.

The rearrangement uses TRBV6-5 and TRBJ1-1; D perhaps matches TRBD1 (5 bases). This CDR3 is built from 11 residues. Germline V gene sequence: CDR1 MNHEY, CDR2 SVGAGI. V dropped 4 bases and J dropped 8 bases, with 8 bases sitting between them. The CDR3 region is CASSWGEEAFF. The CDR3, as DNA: TGTGCCAGCAGTTGGGGGGAAGAAGCTTTCTTT.

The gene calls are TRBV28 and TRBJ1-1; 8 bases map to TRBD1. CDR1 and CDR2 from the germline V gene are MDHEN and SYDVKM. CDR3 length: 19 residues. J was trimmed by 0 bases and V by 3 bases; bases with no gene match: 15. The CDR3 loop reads CASSLSLTGQGLMNTEAFF. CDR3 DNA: TGTGCCAGCAGTTTGTCCTTAACCGGACAGGGCCTCATGAACACTGAAGCTTTCTTT.

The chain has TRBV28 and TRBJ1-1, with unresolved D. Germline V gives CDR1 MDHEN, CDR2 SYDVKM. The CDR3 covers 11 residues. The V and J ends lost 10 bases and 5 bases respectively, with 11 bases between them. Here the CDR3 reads CATHTRTEAFF. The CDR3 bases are TGTGCCACCCATACCAGGACTGAAGCTTTCTTT.

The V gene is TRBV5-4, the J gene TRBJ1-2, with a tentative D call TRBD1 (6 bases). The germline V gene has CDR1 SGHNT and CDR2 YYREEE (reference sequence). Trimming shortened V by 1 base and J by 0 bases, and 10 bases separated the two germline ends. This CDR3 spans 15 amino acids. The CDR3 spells CASSLPAGANYGYTF. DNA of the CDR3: TGTGCCAGCAGCTTGCCCGCAGGGGCTAACTATGGCTACACCTTC.

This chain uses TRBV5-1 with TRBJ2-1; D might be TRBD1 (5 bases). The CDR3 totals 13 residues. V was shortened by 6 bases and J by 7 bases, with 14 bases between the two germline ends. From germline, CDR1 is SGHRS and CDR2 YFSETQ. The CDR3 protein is CASTNVTENEQFF. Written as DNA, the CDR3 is TGCGCCAGCACCAACGTGACAGAAAATGAGCAGTTCTTC. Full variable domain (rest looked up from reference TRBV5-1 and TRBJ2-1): KAGVTQTPRYLIKTRGQQVTLSCSPISGHRSVSWYQQTPGQGLQFLFEYFSETQRNKGNFPGRFSGRQFSNSRSEMNVSTLELGDSALYLCASTNVTENEQFFGPGTRLTVL.

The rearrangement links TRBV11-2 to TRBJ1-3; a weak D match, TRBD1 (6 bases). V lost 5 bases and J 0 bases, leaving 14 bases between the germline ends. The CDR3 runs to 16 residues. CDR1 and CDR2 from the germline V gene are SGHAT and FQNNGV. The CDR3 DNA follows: TGTGCCAGCAGCCAGGATGGGGGCCGCTCTGGAAACACCATATATTTT. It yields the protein CASSQDGGRSGNTIYF.

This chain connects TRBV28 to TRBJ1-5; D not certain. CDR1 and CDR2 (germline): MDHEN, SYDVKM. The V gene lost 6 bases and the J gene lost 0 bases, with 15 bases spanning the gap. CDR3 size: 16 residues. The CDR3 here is CASRVYESGSNQPQHF. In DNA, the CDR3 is TGTGCCAGCAGAGTTTACGAGTCAGGTAGCAATCAGCCCCAGCATTTT.

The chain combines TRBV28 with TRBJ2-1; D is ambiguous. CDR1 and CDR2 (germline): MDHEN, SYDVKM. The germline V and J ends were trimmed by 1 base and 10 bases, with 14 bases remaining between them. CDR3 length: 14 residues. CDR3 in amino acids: CASSLSPARLEQFF. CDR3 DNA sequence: TGTGCCAGCAGTTTATCCCCCGCCCGGTTGGAGCAGTTCTTC.

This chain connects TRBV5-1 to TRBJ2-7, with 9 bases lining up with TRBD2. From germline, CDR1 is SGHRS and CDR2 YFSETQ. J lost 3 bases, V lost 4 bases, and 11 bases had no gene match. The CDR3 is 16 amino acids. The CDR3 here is CASSPRAGTSSYEQYF. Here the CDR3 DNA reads TGCGCCAGCAGCCCCCGGGCCGGGACTAGCAGCTACGAGCAGTACTTC.

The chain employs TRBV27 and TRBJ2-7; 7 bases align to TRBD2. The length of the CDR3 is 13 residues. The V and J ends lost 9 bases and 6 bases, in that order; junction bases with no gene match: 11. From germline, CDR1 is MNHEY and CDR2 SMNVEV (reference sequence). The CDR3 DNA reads TGTGCCAGTAGAAGGGCGGGAGTAGGCGAGCAGTACTTC. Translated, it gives CASRRAGVGEQYF.

CDR3 in amino acids: CASSEGQAINYGYTF. CDR3 DNA: TGTGCCAGCAGCGAGGGCCAGGCAATAAACTATGGCTACACCTTC. The rearrangement links TRBV7-2 to TRBJ1-2; no clear D gene. CDR3 length: 15 amino acids. The germline V and J ends were trimmed by 5 bases and 2 bases, with 15 bases remaining between them. CDR1 is SGHTA and CDR2 is FQGNSA in the germline V gene.

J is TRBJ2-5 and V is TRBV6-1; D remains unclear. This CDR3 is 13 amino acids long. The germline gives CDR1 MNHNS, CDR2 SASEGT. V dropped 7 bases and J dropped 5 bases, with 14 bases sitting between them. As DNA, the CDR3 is TGTGCCAGCACCCTAGGAGTGAGGGAGACCCAGTACTTC. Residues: CASTLGVRETQYF.

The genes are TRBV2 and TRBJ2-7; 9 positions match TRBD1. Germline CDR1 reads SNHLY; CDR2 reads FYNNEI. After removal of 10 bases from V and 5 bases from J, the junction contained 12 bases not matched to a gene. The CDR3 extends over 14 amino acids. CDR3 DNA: TGTGCCATCCCGACGACAGGGGGTATTCACGAGCAGTACTTC. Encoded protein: CAIPTTGGIHEQYF.

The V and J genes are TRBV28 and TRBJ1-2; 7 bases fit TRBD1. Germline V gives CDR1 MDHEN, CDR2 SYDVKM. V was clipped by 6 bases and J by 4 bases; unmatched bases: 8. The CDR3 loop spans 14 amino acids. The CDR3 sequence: CASSAGTAPYGYTF. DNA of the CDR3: TGTGCCAGCAGCGCCGGGACAGCCCCCTATGGCTACACCTTC.

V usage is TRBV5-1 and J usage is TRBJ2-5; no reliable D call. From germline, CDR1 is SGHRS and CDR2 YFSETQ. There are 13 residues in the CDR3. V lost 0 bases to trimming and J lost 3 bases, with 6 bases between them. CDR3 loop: CASSLGSKETQYF. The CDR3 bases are TGCGCCAGCAGCTTGGGGTCTAAAGAGACCCAGTACTTC.

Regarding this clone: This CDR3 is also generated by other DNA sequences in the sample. The CDR3 loop is CASSLGQGDEQYF. The DNA of the CDR3 is TGTGCCAGCAGCTTGGGGCAGGGCGACGAGCAGTACTTC. The genes are TRBV7-2 and TRBJ2-7, with D perhaps TRBD1 (5 bases). V was pared by 3 bases and J by 5 bases, with 11 bases between. Germline CDR1 and CDR2: SGHTA and FQGNSA. This CDR3 region has 13 residues.

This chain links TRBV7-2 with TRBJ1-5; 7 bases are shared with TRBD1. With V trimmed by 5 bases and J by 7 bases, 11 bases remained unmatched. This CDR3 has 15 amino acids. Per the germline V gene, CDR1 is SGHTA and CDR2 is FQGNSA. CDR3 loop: CASSTTGRIGQPQHF. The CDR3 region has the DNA TGTGCCAGCAGCACGACAGGGAGGATCGGACAGCCCCAGCATTTT. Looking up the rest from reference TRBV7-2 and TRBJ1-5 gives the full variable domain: GAGVSQSPSNKVTEKGKDVELRCDPISGHTALYWYRQSLGQGLEFLIYFQGNSAPDKSGLPSDRFSAERTGGSVSTLTIQRTQQEDSAVYLCASSTTGRIGQPQHFGDGTRLSIL.

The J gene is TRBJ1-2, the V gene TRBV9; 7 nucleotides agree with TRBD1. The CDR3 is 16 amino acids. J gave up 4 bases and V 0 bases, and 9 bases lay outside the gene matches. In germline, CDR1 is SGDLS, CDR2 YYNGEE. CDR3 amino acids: CASSVALSGQLYGYTF. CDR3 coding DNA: TGTGCCAGCAGCGTAGCTTTATCGGGACAGCTCTATGGCTACACCTTC.